This T cell receptor (beta chain) comes out of a study of blood T cell repertoires in COVID-19. Study-level background: There were acute and convalescent COVID-19 samples, and they came from the United States, Italy and Spain. The cDNA or gDNA used as material had been derived from T cells, B-cell-depleted T cells, or PBMCs.

Germline loops: CDR1 SGHNT, CDR2 YENEEA. The CDR3 length is 13 residues. V was shortened by 5 bases and J by 2 bases, with 10 bases between the two germline ends. Per the study methods: Reference gene primer amplification gave nucleated cell count estimates. Profiling relied on immunoSEQ multiplex PCR, and the TCRdb table lists in-frame clones only, not all of them. The DNA gave D and trimming, while V, J and clone size come from that table. The sample contains about 150,000 clones, 85% to 90% of which appear only once. The rearrangement uses TRBV11-3 and TRBJ2-7; perhaps TRBD1 as D (6 bases). This clonotype originated in a man in his forties or fifties with active COVID-19. Source material: peripheral blood. The CDR3 reads CASSPGHTYEQYF. For the CDR3, the DNA is TGTGCCAGCAGCCCGGGACACACCTACGAGCAGTACTTC.